Reported below is one T cell receptor beta chain. The target of this receptor is not known. It has no much larger one-base neighbor in the sample; base qualities were not kept. Stable hyperthyroidism was defined as no progression to ophthalmopathy within 18 months of follow-up. The hyperthyroidism patients were 18 to 65 years old and newly diagnosed, with a disease duration of less than 2 months. Patients were excluded if they had other autoimmune diseases, uncontrolled infections, pregnancy or lactation. Diagnosis was based on clinical symptoms, serum thyroxine, TRAb, thyroid ultrasound and orbital computed tomography. Ficoll-Paque density gradient centrifugation was used to isolate PBMCs from about 9.4 ml of fresh peripheral blood. Trizol reagent was used to extract the total RNA, and its quality was then checked on an Agilent 2100 Bioanalyzer. From the cysteine up to the phenylalanine, the CDR3 has a length of 16 residues. The read is trimmed to its CDR3 DNA, 48 bases read in frame from base 1. Trimming costs V 0 bases and J 6 bases, and their ends lie 15 bases apart. CDR1 SGHRS and CDR2 YFSETQ were looked up in the germline V gene.

For repertoire sequencing, the TCR beta CDR3 regions were amplified from RNA transcripts. The first round was an RT-PCR using HTBI primers with the Qiagen OneStep RT-PCR kit, and this first round was followed by a second-round multiplex PCR, then size selection and purification. Libraries were sequenced paired-end with 100 bp reads on an Illumina HiSeq2000. The authors processed their data as follows. SOAPnuke was used to process the reads, throwing out any read that had adapters, had uncalled bases, had a mean Phred below 15, or lacked an exact constant-primer or identifier match. COPE v1.2.5 was used to merge high-quality paired reads. Clonotypes were defined as unique nucleotide sequences and were aligned to IMGT TRB V, D and J references using MiTCR v1.1. Only V-J combinations with frequency above 0.0001 were analysed, covering approximately 99% of repertoires. A TCR clonal expansion and chaos score per V-J combination was defined as the ratio of F50 clonal expansion to chaos observed in the TCRdist matrix. Features were reduced by Welch's t-statistics and random forest to over ten V-J combinations, which fed a naive Bayes classifier. The similarity between thyroid and blood repertoires was quantified using the Morisita-Horn index. In-frame beta chains were kept once TCRdb had trimmed the public reads at Q25 with fastp and called clones with MiXCR. Entries are consolidated by CDR3 protein sequence, retaining the most common genes and DNA. V and J calls and clone size were set by TCRdb, not the authors. The sample table holds a few hundred thousand distinct CDR3 sequences, of which 15% were seen once. About 7% of the sample rests with the top ten.

The data belong to a study of Graves' ophthalmopathy and Graves' hyperthyroidism (dated by TCRdb to between 2017 and 2018). For context, the study as a whole: Peripheral blood was collected before any treatment was given, at the time of initial diagnosis. To explore V-J signatures that distinguish ophthalmopathy from hyperthyroidism, a discovery set of about a hundred patients was enrolled, made up of over 40 with ophthalmopathy and some 58 with stable hyperthyroidism. T-cell repertoires of thyroid tissue and blood were compared in several hyperthyroidism patients. For independent validation, a separate cohort was made up of 18 hyperthyroidism patients plus 17 patients who later progressed from hyperthyroidism to ophthalmopathy. In total, 135 blood samples were TCR-sequenced: 40 to 45 ophthalmopathy, roughly 80 hyperthyroidism and some 17 hyperthyroidism-to-ophthalmopathy patients. Following sampling, methimazole starting at 30 mg daily was administered to hyperthyroidism patients, and high-dose intravenous methylprednisolone was administered to ophthalmopathy patients. The study used signatures of the TCR beta repertoire to tell Graves' ophthalmopathy apart from Graves' hyperthyroidism and to predict which patients would progress to ophthalmopathy. The approximately 100 discovery patients were randomly divided into training and test sets at a 7:3 ratio.

Study-wide findings and limitations: No statistical method was used to set the sample size in advance, and the investigators knew which group each participant was assigned to. In validation, the model predicted ophthalmopathy progression with about 71% sensitivity and approximately 72% specificity; roughly 11 predicted patients were CT-confirmed with GO in a median of approximately 6.2 months. The 13-signature model separated ophthalmopathy from stable hyperthyroidism with approximately 88% sensitivity and around 84% specificity in cross-validation, and 80%/75% in the test set. Among expanded thyroid clonotypes with frequency above 0.001, most also showed up in blood, which suggests that blood repertoires may reflect the thyroid immune response.

The rearrangement combines TRBV5-1 with TRBJ2-2; the D gene is perhaps TRBD1, from 5 matching bases. Specimen: peripheral blood. The clonotype originates from a woman aged 18-29 years with stable Graves' hyperthyroidism. Donor details come from another sample of the same person, matched by shared clones. For the CDR3, the sequence is CASSLEAGKGAGELFF. The DNA sequence is as follows: TGCGCCAGCAGCTTGGAGGCAGGCAAAGGGGCCGGGGAGCTGTTTTTT.